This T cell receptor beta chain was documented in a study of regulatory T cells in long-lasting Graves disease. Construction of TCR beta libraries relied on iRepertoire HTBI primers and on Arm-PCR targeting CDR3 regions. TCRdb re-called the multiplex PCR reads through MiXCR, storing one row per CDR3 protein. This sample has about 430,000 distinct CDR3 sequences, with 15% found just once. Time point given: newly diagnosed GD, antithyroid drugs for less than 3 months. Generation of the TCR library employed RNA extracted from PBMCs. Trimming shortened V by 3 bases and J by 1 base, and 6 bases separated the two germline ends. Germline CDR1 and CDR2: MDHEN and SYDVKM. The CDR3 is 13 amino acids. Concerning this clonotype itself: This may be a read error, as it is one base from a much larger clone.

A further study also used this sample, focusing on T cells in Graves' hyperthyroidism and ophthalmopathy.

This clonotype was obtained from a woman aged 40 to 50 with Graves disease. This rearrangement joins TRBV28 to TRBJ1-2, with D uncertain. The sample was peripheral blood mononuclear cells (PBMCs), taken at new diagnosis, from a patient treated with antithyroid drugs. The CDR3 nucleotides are TGTGCCAGCAGTTTTAGTAGTAACTATGGCTACACCTTC. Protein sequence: CASSFSSNYGYTF.